Sequencing of this TCR beta chain was carried out in a study of technical replicates of blood from a few donors. Germline V CDR1 and CDR2: MDHEN, SYDVKM. The V end was cut by 3 bases, the J end by 4 bases, with 16 bases between. The CDR3 extends over 16 amino acids. The data were produced by immunoSEQ multiplex PCR, yet TCRdb's version contains in-frame clones alone and is incomplete. The sample has approximately 100,000 clones, over 90% seen once. The sequenced sample consisted of T cells isolated from PBMCs. This receptor was obtained from a human donor in good health. The chain joins TRBV28 to TRBJ1-5; TRBD1 is a possible D gene (5 bases). This chain's CDR3 is CASSFLGYGGNQPQHF. The DNA for the CDR3 is TGTGCCAGCAGTTTTTTAGGATATGGGGGGAATCAGCCCCAGCATTTT.